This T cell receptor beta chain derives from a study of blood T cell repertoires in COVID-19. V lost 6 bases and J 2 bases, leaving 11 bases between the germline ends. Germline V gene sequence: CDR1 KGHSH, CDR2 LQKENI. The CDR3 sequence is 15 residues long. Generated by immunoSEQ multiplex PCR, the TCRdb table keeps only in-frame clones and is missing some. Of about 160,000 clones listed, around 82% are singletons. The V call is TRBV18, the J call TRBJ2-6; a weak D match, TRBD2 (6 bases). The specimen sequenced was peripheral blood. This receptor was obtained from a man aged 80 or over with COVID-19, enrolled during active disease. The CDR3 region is CASSTGVAGANVLTF. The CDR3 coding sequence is TGTGCCAGCTCGACGGGGGTGGCTGGGGCCAACGTCCTGACTTTC. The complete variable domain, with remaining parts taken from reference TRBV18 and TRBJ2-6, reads NAGVMQNPRHLVRRRGQEARLRCSPMKGHSHVYWYRQLPEEGLKFMVYLQKENIIDESGMPKERFSAEFPKEGPSILRIQQVVRGDSAAYFCASSTGVAGANVLTFGAGSRLTVL.